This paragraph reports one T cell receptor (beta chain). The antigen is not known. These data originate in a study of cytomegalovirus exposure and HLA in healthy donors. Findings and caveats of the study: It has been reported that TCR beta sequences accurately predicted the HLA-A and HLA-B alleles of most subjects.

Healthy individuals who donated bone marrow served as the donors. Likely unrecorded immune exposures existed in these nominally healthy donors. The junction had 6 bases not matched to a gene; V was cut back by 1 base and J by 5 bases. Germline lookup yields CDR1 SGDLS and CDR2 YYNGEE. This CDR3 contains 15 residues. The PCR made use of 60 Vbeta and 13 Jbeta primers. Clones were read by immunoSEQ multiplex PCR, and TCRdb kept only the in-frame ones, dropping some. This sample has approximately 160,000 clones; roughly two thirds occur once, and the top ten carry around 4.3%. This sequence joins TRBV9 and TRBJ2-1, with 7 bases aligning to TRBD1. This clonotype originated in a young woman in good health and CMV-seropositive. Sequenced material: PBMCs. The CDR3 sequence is CASSVLQGWDNEQFF. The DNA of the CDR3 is TGTGCCAGCAGCGTACTACAGGGGTGGGACAATGAGCAGTTCTTC.